The 19 T cell receptor beta chains below come from one sample, sequenced in a study of blood T cell repertoires in COVID-19. Some clones are missing from TCRdb's copy, which holds only in-frame ones; the method was immunoSEQ multiplex PCR. The top ten clones hold 10% to 15% of a sample with 130,000 or so clones, approximately 84% of them seen once. The source material was peripheral blood. These receptors were taken from a woman in her sixties or seventies with acute or convalescent COVID-19.

The V gene is TRBV12-5, the J gene TRBJ1-4; tentative D call: TRBD1 (6 bases). Trimming took 6 bases from V and 1 from J, leaving 12 bases between them. The germline V gene has CDR1 LGHNT and CDR2 FRNRAP. The CDR3 extends over 15 amino acids. The CDR3 bases are TGTGCTAGTGGAGGGGGGGATAGAACTAATGAAAAACTGTTTTTT. Its protein is CASGGGDRTNEKLFF.

CDR3 loop: CASSQDRGNTEAFF. Here the CDR3 DNA reads TGTGCCAGCAGCCAAGATAGAGGGAACACTGAAGCTTTCTTT. The chain carries TRBV3-1 (or the pseudogene TRBV3-2) and TRBJ1-1, with unresolved D. Germline values: CDR1 LGHDT, CDR2 YNNKEL (reference sequence). With 0 bases removed from V and 1 base from J, the gap between germline ends came to 6 bases. This CDR3 comprises 14 residues.

The chain combines TRBV5-4 with TRBJ2-1; D is possibly TRBD2 (6 bases). This CDR3 contains 17 residues. V was pared by 3 bases and J by 8 bases, with 24 bases between. Germline lookup yields CDR1 SGHNT and CDR2 YYREEE (reference sequence). Here the CDR3 DNA reads TGTGCCAGCAGCTGGGGAGGCTCGGGGCCCAAGTCCCATGAGCAGTTCTTC. It is translated as CASSWGGSGPKSHEQFF.

The V and J genes are TRBV6-1 and TRBJ1-2; 9 bases fit TRBD1. V was clipped by 2 bases and J by 4 bases; unmatched bases: 2. The CDR3 sequence is 14 residues long. The germline gives CDR1 MNHNS, CDR2 SASEGT. The CDR3 DNA sequence: TGTGCCAGCAGTGAACCGGACAGGGGCTATGGCTACACCTTC. Translating it yields CASSEPDRGYGYTF.

This sequence joins TRBV24-1 and TRBJ2-3, with D perhaps TRBD2 (6 bases). Trimming removed 4 bases at V and 2 bases at J, with 12 bases between. This CDR3 is built from 15 residues. Looked up from germline, CDR1 is KGHDR and CDR2 is SFDVKD. The CDR3 DNA is TGTGCCACCAGTGACCCGACTAGGCCCACAGATACGCAGTATTTT. This encodes CATSDPTRPTDTQYF.

The chain recombines TRBV4-2 with TRBJ2-2, with 13 positions matching TRBD2. Germline V gene sequence: CDR1 LGHNA, CDR2 YNFKEQ. The CDR3 loop spans 18 amino acids. Losses at the gene ends were 0 bases for V and 6 bases for J; bases not matched to a gene: 7. CDR3: CASSQDGGLAGPAGELFF. CDR3 nucleotides: TGTGCCAGCAGCCAAGATGGGGGACTAGCGGGGCCGGCCGGGGAGCTGTTTTTT.

V usage is TRBV11-2 and J usage is TRBJ2-3; weak D call: TRBD1 (6 bases). V lost 0 bases, J lost 1 base, and 8 bases lay in between. CDR3 length equals 15 residues. Germline V lookup: CDR1 SGHAT, CDR2 FQNNGV. The CDR3 here is CASSLEGARTDTQYF. The CDR3 nucleotides read TGTGCCAGCAGCTTAGAGGGGGCGCGCACAGATACGCAGTATTTT.

The chain uses TRBV7-9 and TRBJ1-2; a possible D gene is TRBD1 (6 bases). V lost 3 bases, J lost 4 bases, and 12 bases lay in between. CDR3 length: 14 residues. Germline CDR1 is SEHNR and CDR2 is FQNEAQ (reference sequence). The CDR3 bases are TGTGCCAGCAGCTTCATAACAGGGCCCTATGGCTACACCTTC. Translated: CASSFITGPYGYTF.

V usage is TRBV6-5 and J usage is TRBJ2-7; D may be TRBD1 (5 bases). V was trimmed by 4 bases and J by 5 bases, leaving 15 bases between them. This CDR3 region has 14 residues. Germline-derived CDR1 and CDR2 are MNHEY and SVGAGI. The CDR3 nucleotides read TGTGCCAGCAGTTCCAGGGCCCCGAGCGACGAGCAGTACTTC. This encodes CASSSRAPSDEQYF.

The V and J genes are TRBV10-3 and TRBJ2-1; tentative D call: TRBD2 (6 bases). Germline-derived CDR1 and CDR2 are ENHRY and SYGVKD. The V end was cut by 3 bases, the J end by 4 bases, with 10 bases between. The length of the CDR3 is 14 residues. The CDR3 here is CAISEEGRYNEQFF. In DNA form, the CDR3 reads TGTGCCATCAGTGAAGAGGGGAGGTACAATGAGCAGTTCTTC.

The rearrangement links TRBV11-3 to TRBJ2-7, with D tentatively TRBD1 (5 bases). This CDR3 contains 14 residues. Germline CDR1 and CDR2: SGHNT and YENEEA. V gave up 5 bases and J gave up 4 bases, with 15 bases separating them. The CDR3 nucleotides read TGTGCCAGCAGCCGCGAAACCTCAGGGTACGAGCAGTACTTC. Encoded protein: CASSRETSGYEQYF.

The J gene is TRBJ2-5, the V gene TRBV7-2; no firm D call. The V gene lost 5 bases and the J gene lost 5 bases, with 9 bases spanning the gap. CDR1 and CDR2 from the germline V gene are SGHTA and FQGNSA. This CDR3 has 12 amino acids. In nucleotides, the CDR3 is TGTGCCAGCAGCGCGAATTGGGAGACCCAGTACTTC. Translated, it gives CASSANWETQYF.

The chain is built from TRBV7-9 and TRBJ1-2; D is perhaps TRBD1 (6 bases). Germline CDR1 SEHNR, CDR2 FQNEAQ (reference sequence). Trimming removed 6 bases from V and 5 bases from J, with 25 bases in between. This CDR3 has 17 residues. The CDR3 loop reads CASSTEWGARGGYGYTF. In DNA, the CDR3 is TGTGCCAGCAGTACAGAGTGGGGAGCCAGGGGCGGTTATGGCTACACCTTC.

This clone came up a few times. V usage is TRBV30 and J usage is TRBJ1-3, with D tentatively TRBD1 (6 bases). Trimming removed 1 base at V and 2 bases at J, with 18 bases between. CDR3 size: 17 residues. Germline V gene data show CDR1 as GTSNPN and CDR2 as SVGIG (reference sequence). The DNA for the CDR3 is TGTGCCTGGAGTGGGGGTCCAACAGGGAGAGCTGGAAACACCATATATTTT. Translation gives CAWSGGPTGRAGNTIYF.

This chain uses TRBV7-3 with TRBJ1-1; 8 bases are shared with TRBD1. After removal of 4 bases from V and 5 bases from J, the junction contained 6 bases not matched to a gene. The CDR3 totals 14 residues. From germline, CDR1 is SGHTA and CDR2 FQGTGA. CDR3 DNA: TGTGCCAGCAGCTCGCAGGGGGCCGGTACTGAAGCTTTCTTT. This sequence encodes CASSSQGAGTEAFF. Combining the CDR3 with reference TRBV7-3 and TRBJ1-1 gives the whole variable domain GAGVSQTPSNKVTEKGKYVELRCDPISGHTALYWYRQSLGQGPEFLIYFQGTGAADDSGLPNDRFFAVRPEGSVSTLKIQRTERGDSAVYLCASSSQGAGTEAFFGQGTRLTVV.

The chain combines TRBV28 with TRBJ2-2; tentatively, D is TRBD1 (6 bases). V lost 6 bases to trimming and J lost 11 bases, with 16 bases between them. The CDR3 totals 13 residues. Germline CDR1 is MDHEN and CDR2 is SYDVKM. DNA of the CDR3: TGTGCCAGCAGCCGCGTTTTCAGGGGTGAGCTGTTTTTT. Residues: CASSRVFRGELFF.

This clone was counted between two and nine times. The J gene is TRBJ1-2, the V gene TRBV5-1; 8 bases line up with TRBD1. Looked up from germline, CDR1 is SGHRS and CDR2 is YFSETQ. Trimming removed 0 bases from V and 2 bases from J; junction bases left unmatched: 3. The CDR3 length is 15 residues. The CDR3 protein is CASSLDGQGNYGYTF. The CDR3 DNA reads as TGCGCCAGCAGCTTGGACGGACAGGGCAACTATGGCTACACCTTC.

The rearrangement joins TRBV11-2 to TRBJ2-1; 11 bases are shared with TRBD2. J lost 8 bases, V lost 1 base, and 10 bases had no gene match. Germline assignment: CDR1 SGHAT and CDR2 FQNNGV. CDR3 length: 17 residues. The DNA of the CDR3 is TGTGCCAGCAGCTTAGTGAGGGTGGTAGCGGGGGGGGATGAGCAGTTCTTC. It yields the protein CASSLVRVVAGGDEQFF. Full variable domain (outside the CDR3, taken from reference TRBV11-2 and TRBJ2-1): EAGVAQSPRYKIIEKRQSVAFWCNPISGHATLYWYQQILGQGPKLLIQFQNNGVVDDSQLPKDRFSAERLKGVDSTLKIQPAKLEDSAVYLCASSLVRVVAGGDEQFFGPGTRLTVL.

This chain uses TRBV6-1 with TRBJ1-4; weak D call: TRBD1 (6 bases). The CDR3 contains 16 residues. Between the trimmed V and J ends, which lost 2 bases and 6 bases, there was a span of 16 bases. Germline-derived CDR1 and CDR2 are MNHNS and SASEGT. Written as DNA, the CDR3 is TGTGCCAGCAGTGAACCAGGGGACGGGGCGTATGAAAAACTGTTTTTT. It encodes CASSEPGDGAYEKLFF.